This TCR beta chain stems from a study of blood T cell repertoires in COVID-19. Study details: Specimens from acute and convalescent COVID-19 originated in the United States, Italy and Spain.

Trimming pared 1 base from V and 5 bases from J, leaving 9 bases between. This CDR3 region has 14 residues. Germline V gives CDR1 LGHDT, CDR2 YNNKEL (reference sequence). About this clone itself: Other DNA sequences in the same sample also yield this CDR3.

Measured with immunoSEQ multiplex PCR; TCRdb has only the in-frame clones, and not every one. This table holds 220,000 or so clones, 80% to 90% found once. Sequencing input: PBMCs or T cells enriched from blood (not recorded which). The TCR sequence derives from a woman under 30 in a cohort exposed to, infected with or recovered from COVID-19 (not recorded which). The rearrangement joins TRBV3-1 (or the pseudogene TRBV3-2) to TRBJ1-5; possible D gene TRBD1, 6 bases. This CDR3 reads CASSQAGGDQPQHF. The DNA for the CDR3 is TGTGCCAGCAGCCAAGCGGGGGGCGATCAGCCCCAGCATTTT.